This T cell receptor beta chain was found in a study of blood T cell repertoires in COVID-19 (dated by TCRdb to 2018 to 2020). Turning to the overall study: Samples from collaborators originated in the United States, Italy and Spain and spanned both the acute and convalescent phases of COVID-19. The prospective study material was composed of cDNA or gDNA derived from T cells, B-cell-depleted T cells, or PBMCs. The dataset comprised deeply sampled blood TCRbeta repertoires from subjects exposed to, actively infected with, or recovered from COVID-19. The repertoires were made available in a free public database intended to serve as a resource for research on the immune response to SARS-CoV-2. Samples came from the ongoing ImmuneRACE study (first 160 participants) plus 1,254 subjects from 6 global collaborators. The sample metadata nearly always contained a de-identified subject ID, COVID-19 status, age in years and sex. HLA class I and class II types, where available, came from metadata supplied by the sample provider rather than from assay-based typing. The study at large found these results: The amount of clinical and demographic metadata varied by source and participant and was provided uncurated.

To note about this clone: It has no known antigen specificity. No much larger clone exists at a distance of one base, and base qualities are not known.

Clipping removes 2 bases from V and 2 bases from J, with 3 as the unmatched junction base count. Looking up the germline V gene yields CDR1 MGHRA and CDR2 YSYEKL. Spanning cysteine to valine, the CDR3 consists of 14 amino acids. Just the 42-base CDR3 DNA is kept, in frame starting at base 1. TCRbeta CDR3 regions were amplified from genomic DNA using the immunoSEQ Assay, a bias-controlled multiplex PCR. Per the authors' processing: The number of nucleated cells in each sample was estimated by amplification of reference gene primers within the assay. Sequence reads were collapsed and filtered to measure the absolute abundance of every unique TCRbeta CDR3 rearrangement. For each sample, productive Simpson clonality was calculated as the square root of Simpson's diversity index across productive rearrangements. TCRdb mirrors the immuneACCESS table, restricted to in-frame sequences. Some clones are absent from its copies; in checked studies, under half trace to an unresolved V gene, and the reason for the others is unknown. The D gene and trimming were derived from the DNA, and the V and J assignments and clone size from that table. This sample comprises under 250,000 clones, roughly 90% of them detected only once. About 4.8% of the sample belongs to the ten largest clones.

Whole blood was collected in K2EDTA tubes by collaborating institutions according to the institutions' own protocols. Collaborator samples were shipped for TCRbeta analysis as frozen whole blood, isolated PBMCs, or DNA extracted from either sample type. This receptor was obtained from a woman aged 40 to 50 with acute or convalescent COVID-19. The rearranged segments are TRBV4-1 and TRBJ2-7, with 7 bases matching TRBD1. Sequencing input: peripheral blood. The CDR3 region reads CASSQQTGTYEQYV. The DNA sequence follows: TGCGCCAGCAGCCAACAGACAGGGACCTACGAGCAGTACGTC.